This T cell receptor (beta chain) was sequenced in a study of shared clonotypes between healthy human individuals. The naive CD8 subset, CD45RO-negative cells positively selected for CCR7, excluded terminally differentiated effector memory CD45RA+ cells. Assay: immunoSEQ multiplex PCR; the TCRdb copy retains only in-frame clones and omits some. The sample has about 2.2 million clones, 85% to 95% seen once. Study findings and constraints: Researchers found naive subsets generally carried larger estimated richness than memory subsets. Genetic and exposure-history diversity was limited by the small donor number.

Germline V gives CDR1 SGHRS, CDR2 YFSETQ. This CDR3 contains 16 residues. V lost 0 bases to trimming and J lost 1 base, with 12 bases between them. As regards this clone: What it recognizes is unknown.

This clonotype was obtained from a man aged 18 to 30 in good health. Some clones in this sample may be carry-over from other donors' samples. What was sequenced was naive CD8+ T cells from PBMCs. The chain has TRBV5-1 and TRBJ2-3; D is unclear. Here the CDR3 reads CASSLVLMRRTDTQYF. In DNA form, the CDR3 reads TGCGCCAGCAGCTTGGTCCTAATGAGGCGCACAGATACGCAGTATTTT.